One TCR beta chain is described in this entry. The germline V gene encodes CDR1 SNHLY and CDR2 FYNNEI. This CDR3 has 19 amino acids. The V gene end was trimmed by 4 bases and the J gene end by 5 bases; junction bases not matched to a gene: 15. The data belong to a study of memory CD4+ T cells and cytomegalovirus serostatus. The method was immunoSEQ multiplex PCR; TCRdb's version includes in-frame clones alone and lacks a portion of them. The top ten hold around 0.51% of the sample, which has approximately 61,000 clones, around 80% seen once. Single viable CD3+CD4+CD8-CD45RO+ cells were sorted as the memory CD4+ T cells.

The TCR comes from an adult in good health and CMV-seronegative. Some clones in this sample may be carry-over from other donors' samples. Material: memory CD4+ T cells from blood. The rearrangement uses TRBV2 and TRBJ2-7, with TRBD2 identical over 15 bases. This CDR3 reads CASSGPSGTSGRTRDEQYF. Here the CDR3 DNA reads TGTGCCAGCAGTGGCCCTTCCGGGACTAGCGGGAGGACTCGGGACGAGCAGTACTTC. The full variable domain, its missing parts supplied by reference TRBV2 and TRBJ2-7, is EPEVTQTPSHQVTQMGQEVILRCVPISNHLYFYWYRQILGQKVEFLVSFYNNEISEKSEIFDDQFSVERPDGSNFTLKIRSTKLEDSAMYFCASSGPSGTSGRTRDEQYFGPGTRLTVT.